Here is one T cell receptor beta chain with its context. TCRdb re-called the RACE reads through MiXCR, storing one row per CDR3 protein. This sample yields 150,000 or so distinct CDR3 sequences, of which approximately 14% are seen a single time; 1.7% belongs to the top ten. CDR3 length: 15 amino acids. V was trimmed by 5 bases and J by 6 bases, leaving 18 bases between them. Germline CDR1 reads SGHTA; CDR2 reads FQGNSA. This sample was taken from a study of human T cells and chemical hapten exposure. Time point noted: patch test 1, 2 weeks after DPC sensitization. Treatment specified: therapeutic diphenylcyclopropenone sensitization with weekly scalp DPC. The study enrolled 18 to 70-year-old alopecia patients suitable for DPC.

The chain recombines TRBV7-2 with TRBJ2-3; TRBD2 might be the D (5 bases). The receptor comes from a woman aged 25 to 39 with alopecia areata. Some clones in this sample may be carry-over from other donors' samples. The sequencing here drew on whole blood, taken in connection with sensitization to the hapten diphenylcyclopropenone (DPC). The chain's CDR3 is CASSPGVVRADTQYF. In DNA form, the CDR3 reads TGTGCCAGCAGCCCCGGGGTCGTTCGTGCGGATACGCAGTATTTT.